The present TCR beta chain was sequenced within a study of T cell repertoires in aging, cancer and after chemotherapy (dated by TCRdb to the late 2010s). Study-wide context: Donors were distributed across six age groups ranging from 30 or younger to 70 or older, with at least three individuals included per group. Peripheral blood TCR beta repertoires from healthy donors and cancer patients were profiled to examine immunoaging and T cell reconstitution after chemotherapy. Control TCR repertoires from healthy donors were recorded across several months to years, and re-sampling revealed clear clonal overlap. The complete dataset included about 8.8 million TCR reads. A cohort of 218 cancer patients (94 with hematological and 124 with solid cancers) was assembled, and 95 to 100 healthy donors were included as a reference group.

Overall results and qualifications from the work: Compared with age-matched healthy donors, untreated patients with either hematological or solid cancers had significantly lower TCR diversity in the blood along with higher clonality. An increase in median generation probability over the chemotherapy interval was observed in both cancer cohorts, suggesting that the repertoire was reconstituted through rebound thymic output. It was noted by the authors that conclusions about immunological memory after chemotherapy cannot be drawn from the repertoire data. Declining TCR diversity with age in healthy donors was mainly explained by loss of richness; in cancer patients, loss of evenness also contributed.

This clonotype has more than one count but fewer than ten. The target of this receptor is not known. Qualities for individual bases were not recorded, and no much larger clone is one base off. Including cysteine and phenylalanine, the CDR3 has 15 amino acids. The retained sequence is limited to the CDR3, 45 bases, with the frame set at the first base. Based on the germline V gene, the CDR1 and CDR2 sequences are MNHEY and SVGAGI. From V the trimming removes 6 bases and from J it removes 2 bases, while the gene matches leave 6 bases of the junction unaccounted for. Multiplex touch-down PCR with a mixed TRB-A/B primer pool was used to amplify rearranged TRB sequences covering the V, D and J segments. Two consecutive PCR reactions with Phusion HS II polymerase added Illumina adapters and sample indices to the amplicons. Amplicons were gel-purified using the NucleoSpin Gel and PCR Clean-up kit and were subsequently checked with Qubit and an Agilent 2100 Bioanalyzer. The libraries were sequenced on an Illumina MiSeq with 600-cycle, single-indexed, paired-end runs. On the authors' methods: Processing of the TRB sequences was carried out with MiXCR versions 2.12 and 3.0.5. Each unique CDR3 nucleotide sequence was counted as one clone, and only productive sequences with at least two reads were retained. Repertoire metrics included Shannon diversity, evenness, clonality (one minus evenness), and alpha-parameterized diversity profiles from alpha 0 to 5. The IGoR algorithm was used to calculate generation probabilities of clones in the paired pre- and post-chemotherapy samples. TCRdb itself trimmed the public reads at Q25 with fastp, ran MiXCR and retained productive beta chains. CDR3 protein sequences are deduplicated, and each keeps its most common genes and DNA. TCRdb, not the authors, supplied the V and J calls. The sample records over 9,000 distinct CDR3 sequences, 37% of which are singletons. The top ten constitute roughly 10% of the sample.

Genomic DNA extracted from peripheral blood, rather than sorted cells or RNA, was used as the source for amplification of TCR beta rearrangements. Sequences were obtained from blood. This receptor was taken from a human donor in good health. This receptor chain uses TRBV6-5 and TRBJ2-5; the junction holds 10 bases that match TRBD2. CDR3 reads: CASRNRAGGQETQYF. The nucleotide sequence is TGTGCCAGCAGGAACCGAGCGGGAGGGCAAGAGACCCAGTACTTC.